This paragraph reports one T cell receptor beta chain. From the multiplex PCR reads, TCRdb called clonotypes with MiXCR, one entry per CDR3 protein. The data hold about 63,000 distinct CDR3 sequences, with less than 75% observed a single time. This record belongs to a study of breast tumors, draining lymph nodes, adjacent tissues. This CDR3 has 14 residues. The germline V gene has CDR1 LNHNV and CDR2 YYDKDF (reference sequence). The V end was cut by 4 bases, the J end by 10 bases, with 19 bases between. The sequence was collected from a female donor with breast cancer. Some clones in this sample may be carry-over from other donors' samples. Input material: breast tumor tissue. This chain links TRBV15 with TRBJ2-5; D is undetermined. This CDR3 reads CATSKYRVQYDQYF. The CDR3 DNA follows: TGTGCCACCAGCAAGTACAGAGTGCAATACGACCAGTACTTC.